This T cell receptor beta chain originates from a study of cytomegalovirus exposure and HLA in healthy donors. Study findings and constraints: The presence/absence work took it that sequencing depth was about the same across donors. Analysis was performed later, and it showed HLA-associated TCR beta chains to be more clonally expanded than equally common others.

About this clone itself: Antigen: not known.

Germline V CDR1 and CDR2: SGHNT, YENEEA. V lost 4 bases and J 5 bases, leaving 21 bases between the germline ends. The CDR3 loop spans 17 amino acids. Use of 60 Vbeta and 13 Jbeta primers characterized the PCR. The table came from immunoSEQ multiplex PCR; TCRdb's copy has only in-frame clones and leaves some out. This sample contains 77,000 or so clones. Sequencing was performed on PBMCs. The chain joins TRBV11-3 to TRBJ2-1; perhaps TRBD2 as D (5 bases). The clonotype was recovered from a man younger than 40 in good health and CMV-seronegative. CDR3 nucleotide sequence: TGTGCCAGCAGCTCAAATGACTATACAAGCGCCGACAATGAGCAGTTCTTC. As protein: CASSSNDYTSADNEQFF. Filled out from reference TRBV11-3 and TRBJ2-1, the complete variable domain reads EAGVVQSPRYKIIEKKQPVAFWCNPISGHNTLYWYLQNLGQGPELLIRYENEEAVDDSQLPKDRFSAERLKGVDSTLKIQPAELGDSAVYLCASSSNDYTSADNEQFFGPGTRLTVL.